This entry describes one T cell receptor (beta chain). An amount of RNA that ranged from roughly 0.5 to 1 ug was reverse transcribed with random hexamers. TCRdb used MiXCR to reprocess the immunoSEQ multiplex PCR reads, holding one entry per CDR3 protein. The repertoire holds 120,000 or so distinct CDR3 sequences, with over 85% as singletons. The study sequenced TCR beta in blood CD8+ and CD4+ T cells. CDR3 length: 15 amino acids. V lost 6 bases and J 4 bases, leaving 19 bases between the germline ends. Germline V gene sequence: CDR1 LGHDT, CDR2 YNNKEL (reference sequence). The source of the sample is a study of CD8 T cells in Susac syndrome.

This clonotype originated in a human donor with Susac syndrome. Material: CD8+ T cells from PBMCs. The gene calls are TRBV3-1 and TRBJ2-7; D could derive from TRBD1 or TRBD2 (5 bases each). The CDR3 nucleotides read TGTGCCAGCAGTCCCGCCGATAGAGGGGCTTACGAGCAGTACTTC. It codes for CASSPADRGAYEQYF.